This T cell receptor beta chain was recorded in a study of OX40 agonist ivuxolimab in advanced cancers. The overall study: Therapy given before enrollment (anti-PD-1, anti-PD-L1 or anti-CTLA-4) was allowed, and around 40% had some.

The sample holds one count of this clone. Its cognate antigen is unknown. The germline V and J ends were trimmed by 3 bases and 2 bases, with 13 bases remaining between them. CDR3 length: 15 amino acids. The germline V gene has CDR1 LGHNA and CDR2 YSLEER. General study findings and limits: Researchers report that CD8+ T cells had, on average, more expanded clones than CD4+.

The repertoire was sequenced with immunoSEQ multiplex PCR; TCRdb's copy has only in-frame clones and lacks some. The table includes roughly 100,000 clones, around nine tenths detected once. Sequencing used CD4+ or CD8+ T cells sorted from blood, obtained in a trial of the OX40 agonist ivuxolimab. The sequence derives from an adult with an advanced solid tumor such as melanoma, head and neck, liver or kidney cancer. V gene TRBV4-3 combines with J gene TRBJ1-2, with D possibly being TRBD1 (5 bases). This CDR3 is CASSQDSGRNYGYTF. CDR3 nucleotide sequence: TGCGCCAGCAGCCAGGACTCGGGACGGAACTATGGCTACACCTTC.